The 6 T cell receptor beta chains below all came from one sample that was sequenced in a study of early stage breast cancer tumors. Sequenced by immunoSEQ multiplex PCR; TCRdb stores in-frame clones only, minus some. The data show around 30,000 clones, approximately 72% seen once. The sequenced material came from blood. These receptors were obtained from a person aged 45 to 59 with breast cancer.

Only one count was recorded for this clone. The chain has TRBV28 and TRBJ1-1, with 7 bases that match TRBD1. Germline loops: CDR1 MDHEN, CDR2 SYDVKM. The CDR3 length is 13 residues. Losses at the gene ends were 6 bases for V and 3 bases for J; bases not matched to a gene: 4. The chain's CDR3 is CASSLQGYTEAFF. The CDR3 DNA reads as TGTGCCAGCAGCCTACAGGGGTACACTGAAGCTTTCTTT.

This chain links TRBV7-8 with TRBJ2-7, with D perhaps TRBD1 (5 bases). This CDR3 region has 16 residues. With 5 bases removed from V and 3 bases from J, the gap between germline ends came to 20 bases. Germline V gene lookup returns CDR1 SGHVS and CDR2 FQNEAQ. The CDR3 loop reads CASSPSSGYSGYEQYF. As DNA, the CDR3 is TGTGCCAGCAGCCCCTCCTCAGGGTACTCGGGCTACGAGCAGTACTTC.

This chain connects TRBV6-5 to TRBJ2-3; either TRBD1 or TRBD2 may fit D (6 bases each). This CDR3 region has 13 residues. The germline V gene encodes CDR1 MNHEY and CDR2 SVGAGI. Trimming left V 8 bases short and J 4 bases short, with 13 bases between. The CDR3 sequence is CASGRGGADTQYF. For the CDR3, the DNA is TGTGCCAGCGGCAGGGGCGGGGCAGATACGCAGTATTTT.

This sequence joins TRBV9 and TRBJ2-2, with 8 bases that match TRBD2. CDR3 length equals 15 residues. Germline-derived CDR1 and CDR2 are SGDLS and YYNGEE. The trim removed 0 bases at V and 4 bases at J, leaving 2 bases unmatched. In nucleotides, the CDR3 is TGTGCCAGCAGCGTAGGCGCGGGAGGCACCGGGGAGCTGTTTTTT. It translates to CASSVGAGGTGELFF.

CDR3 nucleotide sequence: TGTGCCAGCAGCCGGGACAGGGACTATGGCTACACCTTC. Encoded protein: CASSRDRDYGYTF. The rearrangement uses TRBV5-5 and TRBJ1-2; TRBD1 aligns across 9 bases. Germline values: CDR1 SGHKS, CDR2 YYEKEE (reference sequence). The CDR3 runs 13 residues. J was trimmed by 3 bases and V by 4 bases; bases with no gene match: 1.

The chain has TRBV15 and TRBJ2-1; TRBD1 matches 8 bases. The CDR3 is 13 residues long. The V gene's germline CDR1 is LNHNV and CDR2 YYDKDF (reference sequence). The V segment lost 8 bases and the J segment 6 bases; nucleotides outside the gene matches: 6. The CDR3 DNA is TGTGCCACCGGAAGACAGGGGAGCAATGAGCAGTTCTTC. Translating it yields CATGRQGSNEQFF.